Shown below are 25 T cell receptor beta chains from a single sample sequenced in a study of T cells after yellow fever vaccination. MiXCR was run by TCRdb on the 5' RACE reads, yielding one entry per CDR3 protein. There are hundreds of thousands of distinct CDR3 sequences in the sample; more than 9% occur only once, and about 15% lies in the top ten. Sample: PBMCs, taken on the day of the yellow fever booster vaccination. These TCRs come from a young man who received the YFV17D yellow fever vaccine.

This chain uses TRBV21-1 with TRBJ2-1; TRBD1 was called by the table and not checked on the DNA. TRBV21-1 is deemed a pseudogene. The CDR3 totals 16 residues. CDR3: CASSKHRDRGYNEQFF. CDR3 nucleotide sequence: TGTGCCAGCAGCAAGCACCGGGACAGGGGGTACAATGAGCAGTTCTTC.

J is TRBJ2-1 and V is TRBV5-1; TRBD2 might be the D (6 bases). This CDR3 spans 13 amino acids. In germline, CDR1 is SGHRS, CDR2 YFSETQ. V gave up 4 bases and J gave up 7 bases, with 12 bases separating them. CDR3 in amino acids: CASSLHGGNEQFF. DNA of the CDR3: TGCGCCAGCAGCCTCCATGGGGGGAATGAGCAGTTCTTC. The whole variable domain, filled in from reference TRBV5-1 and TRBJ2-1, reads KAGVTQTPRYLIKTRGQQVTLSCSPISGHRSVSWYQQTPGQGLQFLFEYFSETQRNKGNFPGRFSGRQFSNSRSEMNVSTLELGDSALYLCASSLHGGNEQFFGPGTRLTVL.

The table lists this clonotype with a few counts. The chain is built from TRBV5-1 and TRBJ2-1; TRBD2 matches at 8 bases. Germline V gene lookup returns CDR1 SGHRS and CDR2 YFSETQ. The CDR3 consists of 15 residues. J was trimmed by 6 bases and V by 6 bases; bases with no gene match: 11. The CDR3 DNA is TGCGCCAGCAAGGAGGCCCAGCGGGGGCCCAATGAGCAGTTCTTC. Its protein is CASKEAQRGPNEQFF.

The V gene is TRBV7-6, the J gene TRBJ2-1, with 9 bases identical to TRBD2. Trimming took 5 bases from V and 5 from J; bases not matched to a gene: 10. Germline CDR1 is SGHVS and CDR2 is FNYEAQ. The CDR3 is 16 amino acids. The chain's CDR3 is CASSRSPSGVNNEQFF. DNA of the CDR3: TGTGCCAGCAGCCGATCCCCTAGCGGGGTAAACAATGAGCAGTTCTTC.

The rearrangement uses TRBV11-2 and TRBJ2-7, with 12 nucleotides matching TRBD2. The CDR3 has 18 amino acids. J gave up 0 bases and V 3 bases, and 9 bases lay outside the gene matches. The V gene's germline CDR1 is SGHAT and CDR2 FQNNGV. As DNA, the CDR3 is TGTGCCAGCAGCTTTTGGACTAGCGGGATTTCGCCCTCCTACGAGCAGTACTTC. Its protein is CASSFWTSGISPSYEQYF.

There are a few counts of this clonotype. The chain joins TRBV7-9 to TRBJ2-7; TRBD2 is a possible D gene (5 bases). The germline gives CDR1 SEHNR, CDR2 FQNEAQ (reference sequence). The ends were cut back, 5 bases at V and 5 bases at J, with 16 bases in the middle. This CDR3 has 14 amino acids. The chain's CDR3 is CASSPRGASHEQYF. CDR3 DNA sequence: TGTGCCAGCAGCCCCCGAGGCGCTAGCCACGAGCAGTACTTC.

This clonotype was found many times. The chain employs TRBV5-4 and TRBJ2-7, with D unresolved. Trimming removed 5 bases at V and 2 bases at J, with 8 bases between. The CDR3 loop spans 12 amino acids. Germline CDR1 and CDR2: SGHNT and YYREEE (reference sequence). The CDR3 loop reads CASSLDTYEQYF. The CDR3 DNA reads as TGTGCCAGCAGTTTAGACACCTACGAGCAGTACTTC.

The table lists this clonotype with many counts. The rearrangement joins TRBV5-6 to TRBJ1-1; D gene ambiguous. Trimming took 2 bases from V and 3 from J, leaving 2 bases between them. CDR3 length: 11 residues. From germline, CDR1 is SGHDT and CDR2 YYEEEE. The CDR3 coding sequence is TGTGCCAGCAGCTTTCACACTGAAGCTTTCTTT. Its translation: CASSFHTEAFF.

The chain joins TRBV12-3 or TRBV12-4 to TRBJ2-1; 7 bases agree with TRBD2. V lost 3 bases to trimming and J lost 5 bases; unmatched junction nucleotides: 4. There are 14 residues in the CDR3. The CDR3 region has the DNA TGTGCCAGCAGTTTGTCTAGCGGTCACAATGAGCAGTTCTTC. It yields the protein CASSLSSGHNEQFF.

There are a few counts of this clonotype. V usage is TRBV7-9 and J usage is TRBJ2-7; 8 positions match TRBD2. This CDR3 spans 14 amino acids. Germline V gene sequence: CDR1 SEHNR, CDR2 FQNEAQ (reference sequence). V gave up 5 bases and J gave up 3 bases; unmatched junction bases: 6. This CDR3 is CASSPRLASYEQYF. The CDR3 DNA follows: TGTGCCAGCAGCCCGCGACTAGCGAGCTACGAGCAGTACTTC.

This clonotype was observed a handful of times. The chain joins TRBV28 to TRBJ1-5; D is undetermined. Per the germline V gene, CDR1 is MDHEN and CDR2 is SYDVKM. The V and J ends lost 1 base and 8 bases respectively, with 6 bases between them. This CDR3 contains 12 residues. The CDR3 here is CASSLSVEPQHF. Here the CDR3 DNA reads TGTGCCAGCAGTTTATCGGTGGAGCCCCAGCATTTT.

The chain uses TRBV5-4 and TRBJ2-3, with 7 positions matching TRBD1. Germline V CDR1 and CDR2: SGHNT, YYREEE (reference sequence). The CDR3 length is 14 residues. J was trimmed by 6 bases and V by 5 bases; bases with no gene match: 9. DNA for the CDR3: TGTGCCAGCAGGGAAAGGGGGCGCGTGGATACGCAGTATTTT. This translates into CASRERGRVDTQYF.

The V and J genes are TRBV12-3 or TRBV12-4 and TRBJ2-7; 9 bases agree with TRBD2. This CDR3 region has 16 residues. Germline trimming cut 4 bases from V and 3 bases from J; bases unmatched to any gene: 10. CDR3 in DNA: TGTGCCAGCAGTTCCCCTGGGCCTAGCGGGGTCTACGAGCAGTACTTC. Amino acid sequence: CASSSPGPSGVYEQYF.

The chain employs TRBV7-2 and TRBJ1-1; D is perhaps TRBD1 (6 bases). CDR3 length: 14 residues. With 5 bases removed from V and 5 bases from J, the gap between germline ends came to 15 bases. Looked up from germline, CDR1 is SGHTA and CDR2 is FQGNSA. The CDR3 region has the DNA TGTGCCAGCAGCCGATCCGGGGGGCGGACTGAAGCTTTCTTT. Translation gives CASSRSGGRTEAFF.

The sample holds a few counts of this clonotype. The chain is built from TRBV5-4 and TRBJ1-2; TRBD1 agrees at 7 bases. CDR1 and CDR2 from the germline V gene are SGHNT and YYREEE (reference sequence). J lost 2 bases, V lost 6 bases, and 10 bases had no gene match. The length of the CDR3 is 15 residues. CDR3 loop: CASTIEGRGNYGYTF. The CDR3 DNA reads TGTGCCAGCACCATTGAGGGCAGGGGGAACTATGGCTACACCTTC.

V and J are TRBV7-2 and TRBJ1-2; 7 positions agree with TRBD1. J gave up 10 bases and V 5 bases, and 16 bases lay outside the gene matches. In germline, CDR1 is SGHTA, CDR2 FQGNSA. The CDR3 runs 15 residues. The CDR3 here is CASSPGKTGSGVYTF. The CDR3, as DNA: TGTGCCAGCAGCCCTGGGAAGACAGGGTCGGGCGTCTACACCTTC.

In its sample, this clonotype was seen many times. This rearrangement joins TRBV18 to TRBJ2-7; D remains unclear. Trimming took off 8 bases at V and 4 bases at J, with 9 bases between the two ends. The V gene's germline CDR1 is KGHSH and CDR2 LQKENI. This CDR3 comprises 11 residues. The CDR3 region has the DNA TGTGCCAGCAGCCCAGGTTACGAGCAGTACTTC. Translation gives CASSPGYEQYF. The entire variable domain, with the rest obtained from reference TRBV18 and TRBJ2-7, is as follows: NAGVMQNPRHLVRRRGQEARLRCSPMKGHSHVYWYRQLPEEGLKFMVYLQKENIIDESGMPKERFSAEFPKEGPSILRIQQVVRGDSAAYFCASSPGYEQYFGPGTRLTVT.

In its sample, this clonotype was seen a few times. The genes are TRBV5-1 and TRBJ2-5; TRBD2 agrees at 7 bases. CDR3 length equals 17 residues. Trimming took 4 bases from V and 4 from J; bases not matched to a gene: 16. Germline V lookup: CDR1 SGHRS, CDR2 YFSETQ. The CDR3 DNA follows: TGCGCCAGCAGCCCCTCCCTGGGGGGAGGGCCCAGAGAGACCCAGTACTTC. Translating gives CASSPSLGGGPRETQYF. Complete variable domain (other parts from reference TRBV5-1 and TRBJ2-5): KAGVTQTPRYLIKTRGQQVTLSCSPISGHRSVSWYQQTPGQGLQFLFEYFSETQRNKGNFPGRFSGRQFSNSRSEMNVSTLELGDSALYLCASSPSLGGGPRETQYFGPGTRLLVL.

This clonotype was counted between two and nine times. The rearrangement joins TRBV7-2 to TRBJ2-5; possibly TRBD1 for D (5 bases). There are 16 residues in the CDR3. V was shortened by 1 base and J by 5 bases, with 17 bases between the two germline ends. CDR1 is SGHTA and CDR2 is FQGNSA in the germline V gene. CDR3 region: CASSLGRASLMETQYF. CDR3 coding DNA: TGTGCCAGCAGCTTAGGCAGGGCATCATTGATGGAGACCCAGTACTTC.

J is TRBJ1-4 and V is TRBV5-4; maybe TRBD1 (6 bases). CDR3 length: 15 amino acids. V lost 3 bases, J lost 3 bases, and 12 bases lay in between. The germline CDR1 and CDR2 sequences are SGHNT and YYREEE (reference sequence). CDR3 coding DNA: TGTGCCAGCAGCTCAAGAAACAGGGCTAATGAAAAACTGTTTTTT. Its translation is CASSSRNRANEKLFF.

The V call is TRBV7-2, the J call TRBJ2-5; 11 bases are a match to TRBD2. This CDR3 is 15 amino acids long. Germline loops: CDR1 SGHTA, CDR2 FQGNSA. Losses at the gene ends were 5 bases for V and 5 bases for J; bases not matched to a gene: 7. This CDR3 is CASSPRLAGRETQYF. The CDR3 DNA follows: TGTGCCAGCAGCCCCCGACTAGCGGGACGGGAGACCCAGTACTTC.

CDR3 DNA sequence: TGTGCCAGCAGAAGGGACAGCGCTGGGTACGAGCAGTACTTC. It encodes CASRRDSAGYEQYF. The rearrangement uses TRBV6-1 and TRBJ2-7, with 7 bases fitting TRBD1. V gave up 6 bases and J gave up 4 bases; unmatched junction bases: 9. The germline V gene encodes CDR1 MNHNS and CDR2 SASEGT. This CDR3 is built from 14 residues.

There are many counts of this clonotype. The genes are TRBV5-1 and TRBJ2-7; 11 bases align to TRBD2. There are 14 residues in the CDR3. Per germline, CDR1 SGHRS and CDR2 YFSETQ. V was pared by 4 bases and J by 3 bases, with 3 bases of the junction left unmatched. CDR3 DNA: TGCGCCAGCAGCCGACTAGCGGGGTTCTACGAGCAGTACTTC. It encodes CASSRLAGFYEQYF.

This clonotype was seen only a few times. The gene calls are TRBV5-5 and TRBJ2-3; D is perhaps TRBD1 (5 bases). CDR3 length: 14 amino acids. The V gene's germline CDR1 is SGHKS and CDR2 YYEKEE (reference sequence). V lost 5 bases to trimming and J lost 2 bases, with 12 bases between them. The CDR3 nucleotides are TGTGCCAGCAGAGGGGCCGGTAACACAGATACGCAGTATTTT. This encodes CASRGAGNTDTQYF.

There are many counts of this clonotype. The CDR3 protein is CATSVGQGGMDGYTF. The CDR3 nucleotides are TGTGCCACCAGCGTAGGACAGGGAGGAATGGATGGCTACACCTTC. This rearrangement joins TRBV15 to TRBJ1-2; 8 nucleotides line up with TRBD1. The germline V gene has CDR1 LNHNV and CDR2 YYDKDF (reference sequence). This CDR3 has 15 amino acids. The V and J ends lost 5 bases and 6 bases, in that order; junction bases with no gene match: 11.